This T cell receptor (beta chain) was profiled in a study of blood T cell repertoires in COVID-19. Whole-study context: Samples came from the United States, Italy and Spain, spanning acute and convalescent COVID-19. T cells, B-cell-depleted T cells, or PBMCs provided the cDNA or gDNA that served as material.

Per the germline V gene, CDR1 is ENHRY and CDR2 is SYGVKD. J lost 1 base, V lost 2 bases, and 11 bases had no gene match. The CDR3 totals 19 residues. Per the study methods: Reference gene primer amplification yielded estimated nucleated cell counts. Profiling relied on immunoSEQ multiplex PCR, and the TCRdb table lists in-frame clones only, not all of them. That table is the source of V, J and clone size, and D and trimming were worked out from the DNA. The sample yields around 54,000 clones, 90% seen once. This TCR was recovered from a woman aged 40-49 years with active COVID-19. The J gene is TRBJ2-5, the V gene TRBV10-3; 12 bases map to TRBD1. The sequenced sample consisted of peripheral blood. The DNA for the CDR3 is TGTGCCATCAGTGAGCCACCCGGGACAGGGGGCGCGTTCCAAGAGACCCAGTACTTC. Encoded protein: CAISEPPGTGGAFQETQYF.